This T cell receptor (beta chain) was sequenced for a study of blood T cell repertoires in COVID-19. Here immunoSEQ multiplex PCR was the method, and the copy in TCRdb shows in-frame clones only, minus some. The data hold about 140,000 clones, with around 81% observed a single time. The ends were cut back, 0 bases at V and 2 bases at J, with 15 bases in the middle. This CDR3 has 17 amino acids. Germline values: CDR1 SGHDT, CDR2 YYEEEE. The V call is TRBV5-6, the J call TRBJ1-5, with a possible D match to TRBD1 (5 bases). The receptor was derived from a human donor in a cohort sampled during active COVID-19. Sequenced: peripheral blood. CDR3 coding DNA: TGTGCCAGCAGCTTGGGAAAAAGCGTAGGGGGCAATCAGCCCCAGCATTTT. Protein sequence: CASSLGKSVGGNQPQHF.